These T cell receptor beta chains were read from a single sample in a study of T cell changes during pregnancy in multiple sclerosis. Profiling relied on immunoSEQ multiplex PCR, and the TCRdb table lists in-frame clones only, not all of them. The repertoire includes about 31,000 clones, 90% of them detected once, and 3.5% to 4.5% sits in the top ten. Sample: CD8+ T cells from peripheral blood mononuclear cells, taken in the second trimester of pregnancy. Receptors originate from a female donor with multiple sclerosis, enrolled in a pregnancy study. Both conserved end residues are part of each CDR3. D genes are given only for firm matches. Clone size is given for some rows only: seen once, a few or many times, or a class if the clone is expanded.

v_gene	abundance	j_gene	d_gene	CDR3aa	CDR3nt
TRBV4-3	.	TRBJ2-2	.	CASSQDQAGAYTGELFF	TGCGCCAGCAGCCAAGATCAGGCAGGGGCGTACACCGGGGAGCTGTTTTTT
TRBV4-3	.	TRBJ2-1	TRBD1	CASSQEEGLVDRVNEQFF	TGCGCCAGCAGCCAAGAAGAGGGGCTAGTCGACAGGGTTAATGAGCAGTTCTTC
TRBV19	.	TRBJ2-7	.	CASSQGLVGSYEQYF	TGTGCCAGTAGTCAGGGGTTGGTGGGCTCCTACGAGCAGTACTTC
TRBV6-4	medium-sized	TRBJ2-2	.	CASSDSTSTGELFF	TGTGCCAGCAGTGACTCGACTAGCACCGGGGAGCTGTTTTTT
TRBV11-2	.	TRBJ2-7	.	CASSSGLPGEQYF	TGTGCCAGCAGCTCGGGACTCCCCGGCGAGCAGTACTTC
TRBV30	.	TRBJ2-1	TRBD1	CAWKGTGVVDEQFF	TGTGCCTGGAAAGGGACAGGGGTTGTGGATGAGCAGTTCTTC
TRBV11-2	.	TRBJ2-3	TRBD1	CASSLGTGVADTQYF	TGTGCCAGCAGCCTAGGGACAGGGGTAGCAGATACGCAGTATTTT
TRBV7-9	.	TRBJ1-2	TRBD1	CASSSPPPSLTGDGYTF	TGTGCCAGCAGCTCACCTCCCCCCAGCCTGACAGGGGATGGCTACACCTTC
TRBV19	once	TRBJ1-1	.	CASSIDRMNTEAFF	TGTGCCAGTAGTATCGACAGGATGAACACTGAAGCTTTCTTT
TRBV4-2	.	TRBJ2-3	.	CASSQDASDTDTQYF	TGTGCCAGCAGCCAAGATGCCAGCGACACAGATACGCAGTATTTT
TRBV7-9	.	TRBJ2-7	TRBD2	CASTSGSNYEQYF	TGTGCCAGCACCAGCGGGAGTAACTACGAGCAGTACTTC
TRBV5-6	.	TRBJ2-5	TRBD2	CASSLGLAGVQETQYF	TGTGCCAGCAGCTTGGGGCTAGCGGGAGTCCAAGAGACCCAGTACTTC
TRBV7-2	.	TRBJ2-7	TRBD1	CASSPRTGGLYEQYF	TGTGCCAGCAGCCCGCGGACAGGGGGCTTATACGAGCAGTACTTC
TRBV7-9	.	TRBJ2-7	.	CASSPDTSSYEQYF	TGTGCCAGCAGCCCAGATACAAGCTCCTACGAGCAGTACTTC
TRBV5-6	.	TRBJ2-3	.	CASSLALALDTQYF	TGTGCCAGCAGCTTGGCGCTAGCCCTGGATACGCAGTATTTT
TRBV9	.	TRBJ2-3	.	CASSVVQGTDTQYF	TGTGCCAGCAGCGTAGTACAGGGCACAGATACGCAGTATTTT
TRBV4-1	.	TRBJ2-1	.	CASSQRTRYGEQFF	TGCGCCAGCAGCCAACGGACTCGCTACGGTGAGCAGTTCTTC
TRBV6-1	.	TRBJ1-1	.	CASSPGPGAEAFF	TGTGCCAGCAGTCCCGGACCAGGGGCTGAAGCTTTCTTT
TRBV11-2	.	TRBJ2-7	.	CASSAGTSEQYF	TGTGCCAGCAGCGCAGGGACTTCCGAGCAGTACTTC
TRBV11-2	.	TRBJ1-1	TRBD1	CASSGQGDTEAFF	TGTGCCAGCAGCGGACAGGGGGACACTGAAGCTTTCTTT
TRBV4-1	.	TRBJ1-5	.	CASSQDSGFGQPQHF	TGCGCCAGCAGCCAAGATTCGGGGTTTGGTCAGCCCCAGCATTTT
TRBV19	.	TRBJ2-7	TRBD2	CASSNTPGGEQYF	TGTGCCAGTAGTAACACTCCGGGAGGCGAGCAGTACTTC
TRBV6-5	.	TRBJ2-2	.	CASSPSGNTGELFF	TGTGCCAGCAGTCCCAGCGGGAACACCGGGGAGCTGTTTTTT
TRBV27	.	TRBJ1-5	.	CASSLIWEINQPQHF	TGTGCCAGCAGTTTAATTTGGGAGATCAATCAGCCCCAGCATTTT
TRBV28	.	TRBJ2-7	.	CASSFEGYEQYF	TGTGCCAGCAGCTTTGAGGGATACGAGCAGTACTTC
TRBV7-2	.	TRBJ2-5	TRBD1	CASSQGQGDQETQYF	TGTGCCAGCAGCCAGGGACAGGGGGACCAAGAGACCCAGTACTTC
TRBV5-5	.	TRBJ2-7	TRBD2	CASSSLLAGVDYEQYF	TGTGCCAGCAGCTCCCTACTAGCGGGAGTCGACTACGAGCAGTACTTC
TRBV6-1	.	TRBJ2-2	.	CASSEEGTHLTGELFF	TGTGCCAGCAGTGAGGAAGGGACACACCTCACCGGGGAGCTGTTTTTT
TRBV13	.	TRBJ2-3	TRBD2	CASSPWTSGSTDTQYF	TGTGCCAGCAGCCCCTGGACTAGCGGGAGCACAGATACGCAGTATTTT
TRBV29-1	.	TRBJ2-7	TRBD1	CSVHEQGTSYEQYF	TGCAGCGTTCACGAACAGGGGACCTCCTACGAGCAGTACTTC
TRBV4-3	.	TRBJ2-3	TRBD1	CASSQEAQAGQGPTDTQYF	TGCGCCAGCAGCCAAGAGGCCCAGGCGGGACAGGGACCCACAGATACGCAGTATTTT
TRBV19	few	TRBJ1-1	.	CASSIVRGEAFF	TGTGCCAGTAGTATAGTCCGGGGAGAAGCTTTCTTT
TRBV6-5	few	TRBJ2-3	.	CASRSGLDTQYF	TGTGCCAGCAGATCGGGGTTGGATACGCAGTATTTT
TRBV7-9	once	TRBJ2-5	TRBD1	CASSPQGASETQYF	TGTGCCAGCAGCCCACAGGGGGCTAGTGAGACCCAGTACTTC
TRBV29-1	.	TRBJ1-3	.	CRATARSSGNTIYF	TGCAGAGCTACAGCACGCTCCTCTGGAAACACCATATATTTT